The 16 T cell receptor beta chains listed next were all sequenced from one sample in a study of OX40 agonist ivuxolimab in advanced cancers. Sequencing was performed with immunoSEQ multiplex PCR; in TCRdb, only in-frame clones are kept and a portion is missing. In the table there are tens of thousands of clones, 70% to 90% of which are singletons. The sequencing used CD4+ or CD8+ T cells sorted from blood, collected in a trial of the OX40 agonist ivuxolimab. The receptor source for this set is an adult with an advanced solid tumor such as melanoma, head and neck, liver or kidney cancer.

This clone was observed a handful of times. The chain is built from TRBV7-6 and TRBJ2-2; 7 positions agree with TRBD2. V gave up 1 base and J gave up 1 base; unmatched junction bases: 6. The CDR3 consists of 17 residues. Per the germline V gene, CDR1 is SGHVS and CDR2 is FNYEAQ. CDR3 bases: TGTGCCAGCAGCTTAGGGGGCGGGAGAGAGAACACCGGGGAGCTGTTTTTT. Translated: CASSLGGGRENTGELFF. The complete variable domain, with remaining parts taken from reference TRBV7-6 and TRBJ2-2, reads GAGVSQSPRYKVTKRGQDVALRCDPISGHVSLYWYRQALGQGPEFLTYFNYEAQQDKSGLPNDRFSAERPEGSISTLTIQRTEQRDSAMYRCASSLGGGRENTGELFFGEGSRLTVL.

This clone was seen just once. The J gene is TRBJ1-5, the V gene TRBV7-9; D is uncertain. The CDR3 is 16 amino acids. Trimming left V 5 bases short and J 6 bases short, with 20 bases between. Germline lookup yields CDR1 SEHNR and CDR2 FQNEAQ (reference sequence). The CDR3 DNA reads TGTGCCAGCAGCCCCGCTGCGGTGGGGTCGGGTCAGCCCCAGCATTTT. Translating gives CASSPAAVGSGQPQHF.

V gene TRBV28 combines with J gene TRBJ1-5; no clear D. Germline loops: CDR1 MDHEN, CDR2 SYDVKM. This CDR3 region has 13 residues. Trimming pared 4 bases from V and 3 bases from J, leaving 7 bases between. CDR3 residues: CASSSVNNQPQHF. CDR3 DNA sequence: TGTGCCAGCAGTTCAGTCAACAATCAGCCCCAGCATTTT.

CDR3 protein: CASSAGTAGEQYV. Written as DNA, the CDR3 is TGTGCCAGCAGCGCCGGGACAGCGGGCGAGCAGTACGTC. The chain has TRBV9 and TRBJ2-7; D possibly corresponds to TRBD1 (7 bases). Germline V CDR1 and CDR2: SGDLS, YYNGEE. The CDR3 runs 13 residues. V was pared by 3 bases and J by 6 bases, with 13 bases between.

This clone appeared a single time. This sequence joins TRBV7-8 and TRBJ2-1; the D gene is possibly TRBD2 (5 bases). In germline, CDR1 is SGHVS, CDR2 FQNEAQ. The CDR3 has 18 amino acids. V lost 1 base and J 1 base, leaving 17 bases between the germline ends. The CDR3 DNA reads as TGTGCCAGCAGCTTAGGAGGACCAGCGGAGATATCCTACAATGAGCAGTTCTTC. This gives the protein CASSLGGPAEISYNEQFF. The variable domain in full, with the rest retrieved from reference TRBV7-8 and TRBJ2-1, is GAGVSQSPRYKVAKRGQDVALRCDPISGHVSLFWYQQALGQGPEFLTYFQNEAQLDKSGLPSDRFFAERPEGSVSTLKIQRTQQEDSAVYLCASSLGGPAEISYNEQFFGPGTRLTVL.

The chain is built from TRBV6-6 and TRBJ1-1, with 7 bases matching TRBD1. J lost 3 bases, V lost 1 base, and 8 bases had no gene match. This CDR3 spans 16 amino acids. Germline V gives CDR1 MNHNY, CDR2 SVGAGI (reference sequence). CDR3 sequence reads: CASSYYRGGKDTEAFF. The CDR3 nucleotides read TGTGCCAGCAGTTACTACAGGGGCGGAAAGGACACTGAAGCTTTCTTT.

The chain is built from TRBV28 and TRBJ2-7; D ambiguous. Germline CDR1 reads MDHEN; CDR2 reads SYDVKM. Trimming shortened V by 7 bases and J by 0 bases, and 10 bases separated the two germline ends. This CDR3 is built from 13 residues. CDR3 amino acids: CASITGSSYEQYF. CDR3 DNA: TGTGCCAGCATCACGGGTTCCTCCTACGAGCAGTACTTC.

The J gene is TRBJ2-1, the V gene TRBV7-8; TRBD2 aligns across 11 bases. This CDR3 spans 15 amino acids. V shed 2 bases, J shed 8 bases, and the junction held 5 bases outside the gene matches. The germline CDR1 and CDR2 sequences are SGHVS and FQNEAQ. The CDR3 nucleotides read TGTGCCAGCAGCTTAATAGCGGGAGGGCCTGATGAGCAGTTCTTC. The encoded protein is CASSLIAGGPDEQFF.

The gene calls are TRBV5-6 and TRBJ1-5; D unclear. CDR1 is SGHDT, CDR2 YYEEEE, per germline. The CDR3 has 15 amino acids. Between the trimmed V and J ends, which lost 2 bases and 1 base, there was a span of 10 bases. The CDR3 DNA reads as TGTGCCAGCAGCTTTTGGCAGTACAGCAATCAGCCCCAGCATTTT. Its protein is CASSFWQYSNQPQHF.

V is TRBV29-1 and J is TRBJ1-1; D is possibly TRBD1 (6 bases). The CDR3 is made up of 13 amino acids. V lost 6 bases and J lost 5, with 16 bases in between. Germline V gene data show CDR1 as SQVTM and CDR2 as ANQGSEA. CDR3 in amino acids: CSVGTGRDTEAFF. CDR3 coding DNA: TGCAGCGTAGGAACAGGGAGAGATACTGAAGCTTTCTTT. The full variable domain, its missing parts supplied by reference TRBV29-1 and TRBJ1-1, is SAVISQKPSRDICQRGTSLTIQCQVDSQVTMMFWYRQQPGQSLTLIATANQGSEATYESGFVIDKFPISRPNLTFSTLTVSNMSPEDSSIYLCSVGTGRDTEAFFGQGTRLTVV.

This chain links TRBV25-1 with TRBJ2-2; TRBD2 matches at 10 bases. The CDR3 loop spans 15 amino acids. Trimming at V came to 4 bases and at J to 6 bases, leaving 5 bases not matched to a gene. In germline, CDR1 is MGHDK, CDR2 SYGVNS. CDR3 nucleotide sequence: TGTGCCAGCAGTGCAGCGGGAGGGCCCCCCGGGGAGCTGTTTTTT. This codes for CASSAAGGPPGELFF.

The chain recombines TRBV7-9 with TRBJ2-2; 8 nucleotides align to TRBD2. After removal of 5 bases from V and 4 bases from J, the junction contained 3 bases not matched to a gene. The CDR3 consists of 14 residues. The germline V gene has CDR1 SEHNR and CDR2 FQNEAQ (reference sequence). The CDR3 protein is CASSDGGATGELFF. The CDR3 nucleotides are TGTGCCAGCAGCGACGGGGGGGCCACCGGGGAGCTGTTTTTT.

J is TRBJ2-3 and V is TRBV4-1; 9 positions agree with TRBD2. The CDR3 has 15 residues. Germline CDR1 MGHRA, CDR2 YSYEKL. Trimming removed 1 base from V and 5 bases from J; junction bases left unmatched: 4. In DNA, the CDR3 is TGCGCCAGCAGCCAAGTCGGGCGGGAGGGAGATACGCAGTATTTT. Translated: CASSQVGREGDTQYF.

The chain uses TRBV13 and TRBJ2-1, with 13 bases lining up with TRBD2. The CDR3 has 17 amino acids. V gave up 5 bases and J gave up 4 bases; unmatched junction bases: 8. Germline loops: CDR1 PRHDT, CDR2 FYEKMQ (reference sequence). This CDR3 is CASSGGLAGVSYNEQFF. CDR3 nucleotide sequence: TGTGCCAGCAGCGGCGGACTAGCGGGAGTGTCGTACAATGAGCAGTTCTTC.

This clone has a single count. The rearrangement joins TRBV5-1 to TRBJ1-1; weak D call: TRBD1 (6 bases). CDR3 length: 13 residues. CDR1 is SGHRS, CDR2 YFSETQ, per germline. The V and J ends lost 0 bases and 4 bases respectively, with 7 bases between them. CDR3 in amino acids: CASSLGGGTEAFF. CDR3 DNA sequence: TGCGCCAGCAGCTTGGGAGGGGGCACTGAAGCTTTCTTT. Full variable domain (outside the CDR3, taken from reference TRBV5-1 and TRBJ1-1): KAGVTQTPRYLIKTRGQQVTLSCSPISGHRSVSWYQQTPGQGLQFLFEYFSETQRNKGNFPGRFSGRQFSNSRSEMNVSTLELGDSALYLCASSLGGGTEAFFGQGTRLTVV.

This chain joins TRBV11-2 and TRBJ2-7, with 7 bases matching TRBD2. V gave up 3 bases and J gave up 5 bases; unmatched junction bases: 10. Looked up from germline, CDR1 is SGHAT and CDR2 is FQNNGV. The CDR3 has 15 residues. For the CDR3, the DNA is TGTGCCAGCAGCTTCGGGGCGGGAGCGGAAGACGAGCAGTACTTC. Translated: CASSFGAGAEDEQYF.